A single sample is the source of the 12 T cell receptor beta chains below, sequenced in a study of T-cell memory formation after mild COVID-19 (dated by TCRdb to the early 2020s). Library creation used 5' RACE. The listed sequencing device is Illumina NovaSeq 6000. TCRdb reprocessing: public reads trimmed at Q25 with fastp, clones called with MiXCR, in-frame beta chains kept. Entries are consolidated by CDR3 protein sequence, retaining the most common genes and DNA. The sample yields 300,000 to 400,000 distinct CDR3 sequences; around a fifth were counted once. The ten largest make up about 12% of the sample. Material: PBMCs or a T cell subset sorted from them (not recorded which). The receptor set was obtained from an adult woman who had mild COVID-19 (a few samples of this study predate the infection). The sample titles of this study are shuffled in the database, so cell type and time point are left out; the donor was told from shared clones.

In this sample, this clonotype turned up a few times. The junction departs from the called germline gene at one end, perhaps through a read error. The chain carries TRBV7-7 and TRBJ2-2; D unresolved. Germline CDR1 is SSHAT and CDR2 is FNYEAQ (reference sequence). CDR3 length: 16 residues. The CDR3 region has the DNA TGTGCTAGCAGCTCCCTGTCGATAACGAACACCGGGGAGCTGTTTTTT. Translated, it gives CASSSLSITNTGELFF.

This clonotype was counted between two and nine times. The rearrangement links TRBV20-1 to TRBJ2-5; 9 bases fit TRBD2. Germline V lookup: CDR1 DFQATT, CDR2 SNEGSKA (reference sequence). J lost 2 bases, V lost 2 bases, and 6 bases had no gene match. The CDR3 is 15 residues long. CDR3 coding DNA: TGCAGTGCTAGAAGTCTGGCGGGAGGGCAAGAGACCCAGTACTTC. Translation gives CSARSLAGGQETQYF.

V and J are TRBV6-5 and TRBJ1-2; maybe TRBD1 (5 bases). In germline, CDR1 is MNHEY, CDR2 SVGAGI. The CDR3 runs 14 residues. V lost 2 bases and J lost 7, with 14 bases in between. Here the CDR3 DNA reads TGTGCCAGCAGTTACGGGAGGGGCCTCGGTGGCTACACCTTC. Amino acids: CASSYGRGLGGYTF.

The chain carries TRBV24-1 and TRBJ2-2, with 7 bases matching TRBD1. CDR1 is KGHDR, CDR2 SFDVKD, per germline. This CDR3 contains 16 residues. Trimming took 4 bases from V and 5 from J; bases not matched to a gene: 9. The CDR3 DNA sequence: TGTGCCACCAGTGAACAACAGGGGTCCGGGACCGGGGAGCTGTTTTTT. This sequence encodes CATSEQQGSGTGELFF.

This clonotype was counted ten times or more. The genes are TRBV4-3 and TRBJ2-3; maybe TRBD1 (6 bases). Germline V gives CDR1 LGHNA, CDR2 YSLEER. The CDR3 consists of 14 residues. Deletions cut 4 bases from V and 0 bases from J, with 8 bases between. The CDR3 here is CASSLDSSTDTQYF. As DNA, the CDR3 is TGCGCCAGCAGCCTGGACAGTAGCACAGATACGCAGTATTTT.

This clonotype turned up a few times. The chain employs TRBV20-1 and TRBJ2-2; D unclear. Germline V gene sequence: CDR1 DFQATT, CDR2 SNEGSKA (reference sequence). This CDR3 has 15 residues. The ends were cut back, 0 bases at V and 0 bases at J, with 8 bases in the middle. CDR3 in DNA: TGCAGTGCTAGAGATACCAGCGCGAACACCGGGGAGCTGTTTTTT. As protein: CSARDTSANTGELFF.

The rearrangement joins TRBV6-2 or TRBV6-3 to TRBJ2-5; D is ambiguous. This CDR3 region has 14 residues. Germline assignment: CDR1 MNHEY and CDR2 SVGEGT. V was clipped by 0 bases and J by 4 bases, with 9 bases between them. CDR3 DNA sequence: TGTGCCAGCAGTTACTCTAGCAGATTAGAGACCCAGTACTTC. Protein sequence: CASSYSSRLETQYF.

This clonotype showed up just once. The chain joins TRBV2 to TRBJ2-1, with D perhaps matching TRBD2 (5 bases). The CDR3 has 15 residues. V was cut by 0 bases and J by 6 bases, with 12 bases left in between. In germline, CDR1 is SNHLY, CDR2 FYNNEI. The CDR3 is CASSEAGLRINEQFF. CDR3 in DNA: TGTGCCAGCAGTGAAGCAGGACTCCGAATCAATGAGCAGTTCTTC.

This clonotype was observed a handful of times. This chain connects TRBV29-1 to TRBJ1-1, with 7 bases fitting TRBD1. V gave up 7 bases and J gave up 5 bases; unmatched junction bases: 13. Germline lookup yields CDR1 SQVTM and CDR2 ANQGSEA. There are 14 residues in the CDR3. The CDR3 DNA reads TGCAGCGCCGAAGGCCTGACAGGGATGACTGAAGCTTTCTTT. This translates into CSAEGLTGMTEAFF.

The gene calls are TRBV20-1 and TRBJ1-1; D gene unclear. The CDR3 sequence is 13 residues long. V was trimmed by 6 bases and J by 4 bases, leaving 15 bases between them. The V gene's germline CDR1 is DFQATT and CDR2 SNEGSKA (reference sequence). The CDR3 DNA reads TGCAGTGCCCCATTAGGGTTGATCACTGAAGCTTTCTTT. Its protein is CSAPLGLITEAFF.

V gene TRBV9 combines with J gene TRBJ2-3; TRBD2 aligns across 14 bases. Germline values: CDR1 SGDLS, CDR2 YYNGEE. V gave up 4 bases and J gave up 5 bases; unmatched junction bases: 9. This CDR3 contains 17 residues. The CDR3 region is CASSPGTSGSYGDTQYF. The CDR3 nucleotides are TGTGCCAGCAGCCCCGGGACTAGCGGGAGTTACGGAGATACGCAGTATTTT.

The rearrangement links TRBV5-4 to TRBJ2-7, with unresolved D. This CDR3 comprises 16 residues. Trimming removed 4 bases from V and 0 bases from J, with 17 bases in between. Germline V gives CDR1 SGHNT, CDR2 YYREEE (reference sequence). CDR3 DNA sequence: TGTGCCAGCAGCCCGGTCGGACCTTCCAGCTCCTACGAGCAGTACTTC. Translated, it gives CASSPVGPSSSYEQYF.